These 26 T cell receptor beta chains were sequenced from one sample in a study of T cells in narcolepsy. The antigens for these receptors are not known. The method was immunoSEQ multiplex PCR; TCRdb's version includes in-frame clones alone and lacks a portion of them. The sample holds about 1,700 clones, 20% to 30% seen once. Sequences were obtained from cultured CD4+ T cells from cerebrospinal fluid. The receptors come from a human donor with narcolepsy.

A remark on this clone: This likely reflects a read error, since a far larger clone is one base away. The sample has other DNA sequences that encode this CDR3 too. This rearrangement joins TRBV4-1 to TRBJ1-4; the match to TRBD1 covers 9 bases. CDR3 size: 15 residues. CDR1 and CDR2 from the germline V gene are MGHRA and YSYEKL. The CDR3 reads CASSQGYGTGMALIF. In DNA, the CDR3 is TGCGCCAGCAGCCAAGGATACGGGACAGGGATGGCCTTAATCTTT.

The CDR3, as DNA: TGTGCCAGCAGCAAGAGCTCCTATAATTCACCCCTCCACTTT. Translation: CASSKSSYNSPLHF. The V gene is TRBV6-9, the J gene TRBJ1-6, with D unclear. This CDR3 is 14 amino acids long. The germline CDR1 and CDR2 sequences are MNHGY and SVAAGI. V was pared by 6 bases and J by 0 bases, with 6 bases between.

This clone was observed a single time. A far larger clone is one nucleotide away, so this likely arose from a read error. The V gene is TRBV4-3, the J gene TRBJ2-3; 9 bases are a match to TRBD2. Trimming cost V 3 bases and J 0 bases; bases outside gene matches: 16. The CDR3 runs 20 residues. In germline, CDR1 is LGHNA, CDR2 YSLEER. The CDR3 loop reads CASSHERGAGGLSSTDTQYF. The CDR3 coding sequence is TGCGCCAGCAGCCACGAGCGAGGGGCGGGGGGGCTATCTAGCACAGATACGCAGTATTTT.

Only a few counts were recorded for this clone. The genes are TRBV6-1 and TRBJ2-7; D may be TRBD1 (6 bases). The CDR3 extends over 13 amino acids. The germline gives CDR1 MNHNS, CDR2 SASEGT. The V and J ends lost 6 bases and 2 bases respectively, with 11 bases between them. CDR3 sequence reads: CASSRGQPYEQYF. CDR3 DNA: TGTGCCAGCAGCAGGGGTCAACCCTACGAGCAGTACTTC.

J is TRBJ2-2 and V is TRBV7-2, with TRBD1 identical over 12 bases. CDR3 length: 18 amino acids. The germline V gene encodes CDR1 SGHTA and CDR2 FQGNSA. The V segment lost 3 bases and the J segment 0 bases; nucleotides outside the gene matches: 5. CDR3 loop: CASSFSGTGGANTGELFF. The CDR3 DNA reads TGTGCCAGCAGCTTTTCCGGGACAGGGGGCGCGAACACCGGGGAGCTGTTTTTT.

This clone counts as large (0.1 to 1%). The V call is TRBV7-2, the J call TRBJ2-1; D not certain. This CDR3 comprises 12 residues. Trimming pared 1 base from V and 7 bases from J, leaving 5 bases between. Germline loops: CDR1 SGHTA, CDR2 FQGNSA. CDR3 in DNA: TGTGCCAGCAGCTTAGTGGGGAATGAGCAGTTCTTC. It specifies CASSLVGNEQFF.

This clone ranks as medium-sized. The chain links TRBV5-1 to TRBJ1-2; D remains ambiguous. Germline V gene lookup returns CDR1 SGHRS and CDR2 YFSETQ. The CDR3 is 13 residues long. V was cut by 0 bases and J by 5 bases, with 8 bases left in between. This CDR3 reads CASSLEVRYGYTF. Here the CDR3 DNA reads TGCGCCAGCAGCTTGGAGGTGCGTTATGGCTACACCTTC. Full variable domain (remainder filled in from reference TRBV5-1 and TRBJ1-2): KAGVTQTPRYLIKTRGQQVTLSCSPISGHRSVSWYQQTPGQGLQFLFEYFSETQRNKGNFPGRFSGRQFSNSRSEMNVSTLELGDSALYLCASSLEVRYGYTFGSGTRLTVV.

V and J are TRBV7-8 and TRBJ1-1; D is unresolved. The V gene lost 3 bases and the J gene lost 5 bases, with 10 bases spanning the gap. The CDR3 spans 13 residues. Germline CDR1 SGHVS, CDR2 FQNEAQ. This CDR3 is CASSLGKKTEAFF. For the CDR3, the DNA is TGTGCCAGCAGCTTGGGAAAAAAAACTGAAGCTTTCTTT.

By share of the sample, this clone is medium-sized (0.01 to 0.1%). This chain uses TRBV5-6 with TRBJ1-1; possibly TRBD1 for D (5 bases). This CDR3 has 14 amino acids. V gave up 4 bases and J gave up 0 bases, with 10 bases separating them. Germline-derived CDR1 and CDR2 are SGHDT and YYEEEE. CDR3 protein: CASSTKGVNTEAFF. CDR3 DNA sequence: TGTGCCAGCAGCACGAAAGGGGTGAACACTGAAGCTTTCTTT.

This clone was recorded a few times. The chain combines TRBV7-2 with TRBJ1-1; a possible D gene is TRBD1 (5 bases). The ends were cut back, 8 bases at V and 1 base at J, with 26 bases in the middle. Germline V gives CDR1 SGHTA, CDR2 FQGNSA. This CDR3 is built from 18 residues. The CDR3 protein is CASSPVGGREQKNTEAFF. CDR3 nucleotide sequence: TGTGCCAGCTCCCCAGTCGGGGGAAGAGAGCAGAAGAACACTGAAGCTTTCTTT.

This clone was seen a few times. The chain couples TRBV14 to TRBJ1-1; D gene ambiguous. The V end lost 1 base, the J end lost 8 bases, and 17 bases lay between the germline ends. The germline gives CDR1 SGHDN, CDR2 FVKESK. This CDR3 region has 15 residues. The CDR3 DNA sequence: TGTGCCAGCAGCCAAGGCGATGATCTGGGAGTCGAAGCTTTCTTT. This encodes CASSQGDDLGVEAFF. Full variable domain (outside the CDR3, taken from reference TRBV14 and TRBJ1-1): EAGVTQFPSHSVIEKGQTVTLRCDPISGHDNLYWYRRVMGKEIKFLLHFVKESKQDESGMPNNRFLAERTGGTYSTLKVQPAELEDSGVYFCASSQGDDLGVEAFFGQGTRLTVV.

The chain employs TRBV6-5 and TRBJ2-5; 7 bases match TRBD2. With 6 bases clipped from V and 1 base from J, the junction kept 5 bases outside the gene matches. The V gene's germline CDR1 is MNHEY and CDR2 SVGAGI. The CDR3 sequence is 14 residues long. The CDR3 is CASSVGTTQETQYF. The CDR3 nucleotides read TGTGCCAGCAGCGTCGGGACTACCCAAGAGACCCAGTACTTC.

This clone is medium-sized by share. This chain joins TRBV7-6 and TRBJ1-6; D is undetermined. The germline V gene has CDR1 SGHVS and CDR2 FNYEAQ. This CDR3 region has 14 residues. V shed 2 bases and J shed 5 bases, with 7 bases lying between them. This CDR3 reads CASSLNRNNSPLHF. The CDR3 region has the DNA TGTGCCAGCAGCTTAAACAGAAATAATTCACCCCTCCACTTT. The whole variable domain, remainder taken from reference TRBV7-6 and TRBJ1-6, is GAGVSQSPRYKVTKRGQDVALRCDPISGHVSLYWYRQALGQGPEFLTYFNYEAQQDKSGLPNDRFSAERPEGSISTLTIQRTEQRDSAMYRCASSLNRNNSPLHFGNGTRLTVT.

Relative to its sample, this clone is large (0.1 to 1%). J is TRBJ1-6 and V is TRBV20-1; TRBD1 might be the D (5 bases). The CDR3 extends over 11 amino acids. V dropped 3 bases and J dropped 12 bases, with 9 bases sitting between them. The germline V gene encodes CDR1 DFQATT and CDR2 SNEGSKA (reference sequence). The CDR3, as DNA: TGCAGTGCTAGGCAGGGCGAACCCCTCCACTTT. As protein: CSARQGEPLHF.

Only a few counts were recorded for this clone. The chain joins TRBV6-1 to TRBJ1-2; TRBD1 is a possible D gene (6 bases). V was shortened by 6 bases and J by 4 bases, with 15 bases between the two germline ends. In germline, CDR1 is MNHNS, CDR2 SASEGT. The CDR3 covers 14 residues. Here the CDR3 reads CASRPGRGIYGYTF. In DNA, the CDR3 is TGTGCCAGCAGACCCGGGAGGGGGATCTATGGCTACACCTTC.

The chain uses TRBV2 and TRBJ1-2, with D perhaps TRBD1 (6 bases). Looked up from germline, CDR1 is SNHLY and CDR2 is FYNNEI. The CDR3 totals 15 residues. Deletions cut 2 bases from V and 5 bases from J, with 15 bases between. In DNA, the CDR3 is TGTGCCAGCAGTGAATCTCGGGGGGCACAATATGGCTACACCTTC. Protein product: CASSESRGAQYGYTF.

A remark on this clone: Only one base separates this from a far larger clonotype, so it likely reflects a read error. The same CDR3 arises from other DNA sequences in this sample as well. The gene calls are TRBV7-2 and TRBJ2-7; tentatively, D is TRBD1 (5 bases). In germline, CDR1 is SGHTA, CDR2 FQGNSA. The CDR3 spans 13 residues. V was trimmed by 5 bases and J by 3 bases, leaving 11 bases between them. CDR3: CASSQSQGYEQYF. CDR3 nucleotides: TGTGCCAGCAGCCAATCCCAGGGCTACGAGCAGTACTTC.

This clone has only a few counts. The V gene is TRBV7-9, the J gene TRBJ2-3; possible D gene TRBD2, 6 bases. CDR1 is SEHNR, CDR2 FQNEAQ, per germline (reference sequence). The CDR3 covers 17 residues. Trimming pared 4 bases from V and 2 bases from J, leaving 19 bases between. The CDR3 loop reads CASSSRGTYRNTDTQYF. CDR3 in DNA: TGTGCCAGCAGCTCCCGTGGGACTTACAGAAACACAGATACGCAGTATTTT.

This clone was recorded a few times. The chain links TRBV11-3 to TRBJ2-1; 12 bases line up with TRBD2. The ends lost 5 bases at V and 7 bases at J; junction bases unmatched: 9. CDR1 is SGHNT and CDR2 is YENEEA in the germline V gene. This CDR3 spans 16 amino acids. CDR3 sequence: CASSVTSGGLLNEQFF. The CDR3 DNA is TGTGCCAGCAGCGTTACTAGCGGGGGGTTATTAAATGAGCAGTTCTTC. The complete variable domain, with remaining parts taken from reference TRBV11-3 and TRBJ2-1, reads EAGVVQSPRYKIIEKKQPVAFWCNPISGHNTLYWYLQNLGQGPELLIRYENEEAVDDSQLPKDRFSAERLKGVDSTLKIQPAELGDSAVYLCASSVTSGGLLNEQFFGPGTRLTVL.

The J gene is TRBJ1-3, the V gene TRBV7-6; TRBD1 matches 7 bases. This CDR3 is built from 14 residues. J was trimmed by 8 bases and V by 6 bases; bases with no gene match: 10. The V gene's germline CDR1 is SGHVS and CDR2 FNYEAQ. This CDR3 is CASRPGQEVYTIYF. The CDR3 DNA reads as TGTGCCAGCAGGCCCGGACAGGAGGTTTACACCATATATTTT.

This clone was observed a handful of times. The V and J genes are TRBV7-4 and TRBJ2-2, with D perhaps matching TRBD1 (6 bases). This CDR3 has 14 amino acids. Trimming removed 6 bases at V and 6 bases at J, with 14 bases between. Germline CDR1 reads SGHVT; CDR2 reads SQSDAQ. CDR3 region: CASRSTGSPGELFF. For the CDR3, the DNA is TGTGCCAGCAGGTCTACAGGGTCCCCCGGGGAGCTGTTTTTT.

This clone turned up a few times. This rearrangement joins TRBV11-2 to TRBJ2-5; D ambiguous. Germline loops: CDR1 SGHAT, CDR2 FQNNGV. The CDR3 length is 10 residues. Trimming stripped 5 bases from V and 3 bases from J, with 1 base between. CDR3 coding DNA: TGTGCCAGCAGCGAAGAGACCCAGTACTTC. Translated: CASSEETQYF.

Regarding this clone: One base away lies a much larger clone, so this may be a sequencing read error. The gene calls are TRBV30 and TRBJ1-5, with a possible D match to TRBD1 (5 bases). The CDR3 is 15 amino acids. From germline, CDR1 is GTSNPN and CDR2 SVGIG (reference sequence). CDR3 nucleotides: TGTGCCTGGTGTGTTGGGGGGAATAGCAATCAGCCCCAGCATTTT. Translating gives CAWCVGGNSNQPQHF.

In DNA form, the CDR3 reads TGCGCCAGCAGCGGGGGCTCCTACAATGAGCAGTTCTTC. This translates into CASSGGSYNEQFF. The chain employs TRBV5-1 and TRBJ2-1; D is tentatively TRBD1 or TRBD2 (5 bases each). CDR3 size: 13 residues. Germline-derived CDR1 and CDR2 are SGHRS and YFSETQ. V lost 4 bases, J lost 0 bases, and 5 bases lay in between.

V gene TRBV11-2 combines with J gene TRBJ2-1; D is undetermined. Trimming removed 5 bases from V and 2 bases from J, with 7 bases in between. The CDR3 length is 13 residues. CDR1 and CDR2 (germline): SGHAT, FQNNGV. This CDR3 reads CASSTTTYNEQFF. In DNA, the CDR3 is TGTGCCAGCAGCACGACAACCTACAATGAGCAGTTCTTC.

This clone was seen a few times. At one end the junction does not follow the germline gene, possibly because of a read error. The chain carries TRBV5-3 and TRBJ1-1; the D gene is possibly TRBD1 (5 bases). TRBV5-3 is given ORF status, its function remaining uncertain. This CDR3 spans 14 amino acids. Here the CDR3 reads CASSLPDSYTEAFF. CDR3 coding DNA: TGTGCCAGCAGCTTACCCGACAGTTACACTGAAGCTTTCTTT.